This is a list of T cell receptor beta chains from one sample in a study. TCRdb analysed the 5' RACE reads with MiXCR anew, one entry per CDR3 protein. The sample lists 7,000 to 9,500 distinct CDR3 sequences, under 50% occurring once. Sequencing was performed on Tregs sorted from a lymph node. All receptors derive from a female donor with breast cancer. The CDR3 runs from the conserved cysteine through the conserved F or W. A D gene is named only where the DNA matches it firmly. The size entry is marked missing in some rows and otherwise reads once, few, many or a size class.

size,V,J,D,CDR3,DNA
NA,TRBV24-1,TRBJ2-5,NA,CATSDSAPASGLQETQYF,TGTGCCACCAGTGATTCTGCGCCGGCTAGTGGACTACAAGAGACCCAGTACTTC
NA,TRBV7-9,TRBJ2-7,NA,CASSRTTSGSYEQYF,TGTGCCAGCAGCCGGACTACTTCAGGGTCCTACGAGCAGTACTTC
few,TRBV6-5,TRBJ2-1,NA,CASSPGRYNEQFF,TGTGCCAGCAGCCCGGGACGGTACAATGAGCAGTTCTTC
few,TRBV9,TRBJ2-7,TRBD2,CASSVSLTSGNNEQYF,TGTGCCAGCAGCGTTTCCCTCACTAGCGGGAATAACGAGCAGTACTTC
NA,TRBV9,TRBJ2-3,NA,CASSVGAGATDTQYF,TGTGCCAGCAGCGTAGGGGCGGGGGCCACAGATACGCAGTATTTT
NA,TRBV7-6,TRBJ2-1,TRBD1,CASSLYGGQKYNEQFF,TGTGCCAGCAGCTTGTATGGGGGACAGAAATACAATGAGCAGTTCTTC
NA,TRBV27,TRBJ2-7,TRBD1,CASSAAGTVEQYF,TGTGCCAGCAGTGCCGCCGGGACAGTCGAGCAGTACTTC
NA,TRBV5-1,TRBJ2-3,NA,CASSWRAGSTDTQYF,TGCGCCAGCAGTTGGCGGGCCGGTAGCACAGATACGCAGTATTTT
once,TRBV5-1,TRBJ2-1,TRBD2,CASSYLPGGSSYNEQFF,TGCGCCAGCAGCTACCTACCCGGCGGGAGCTCCTACAATGAGCAGTTCTTC
few,TRBV7-3,TRBJ2-1,TRBD2,CASSLERGPHNEQFF,TGTGCCAGCAGCTTAGAGCGGGGGCCCCACAATGAGCAGTTCTTC
few,TRBV5-1,TRBJ2-7,NA,CASSLRGIFYEQYF,TGCGCCAGCAGCTTGCGCGGCATTTTCTACGAGCAGTACTTC
NA,TRBV29-1,TRBJ2-7,NA,CSVGELTGYEQYF,TGCAGCGTTGGCGAGCTTACAGGCTACGAGCAGTACTTC
NA,TRBV27,TRBJ2-5,NA,CASSRTPQETQYF,TGTGCCAGCAGTCGGACCCCCCAAGAGACCCAGTACTTC
NA,TRBV4-1,TRBJ2-5,TRBD1,CASSPTGPQETQYF,TGCGCCAGCAGTCCGACAGGGCCCCAAGAGACCCAGTACTTC
NA,TRBV15,TRBJ1-5,NA,CATSTSGEFPKPQHF,TGTGCCACCAGCACGAGCGGTGAGTTCCCTAAGCCCCAGCATTTT
NA,TRBV5-1,TRBJ1-1,TRBD1,CASSGWTGDVGHTEAFF,TGCGCCAGCAGCGGATGGACAGGAGACGTGGGGCACACTGAAGCTTTCTTT
few,TRBV27,TRBJ1-2,TRBD1,CASSLLGDRGNYGYTF,TGTGCCAGCAGTTTATTAGGGGACAGGGGAAACTATGGCTACACCTTC
NA,TRBV12-3/TRBV12-4,TRBJ2-1,NA,CASRTPREQFF,TGTGCCAGCAGAACGCCGAGGGAGCAGTTCTTC
few,TRBV5-1,TRBJ2-7,TRBD1,CASCNSGQGSYEQYF,TGCGCCAGCTGCAATTCGGGACAGGGGAGCTACGAGCAGTACTTC